These 4 T cell receptor beta chains were sequenced from one sample in a study of shared clonotypes between healthy human individuals. TCRdb's table, derived via immunoSEQ multiplex PCR, lists solely in-frame clones and lacks some. The table records a few hundred thousand clones, 60% to 80% of them present only once. Sequencing input: PBMCs. The receptors stem from a middle-aged woman in good health. Some clones in this sample may be carry-over from other donors' samples.

About this clone: A much larger clone differs by one base, so this may be a read error. Other nucleotide sequences in the sample specify the same CDR3. This chain uses TRBV28 with TRBJ2-7; D remains ambiguous. The CDR3 consists of 12 residues. V shed 7 bases and J shed 2 bases, with 9 bases lying between them. The V gene's germline CDR1 is MDHEN and CDR2 SYDVKM. The CDR3 sequence: CASTGNTYEQYF. The CDR3 DNA reads as TGTGCCAGCACCGGAAACACCTACGAGCAGTACTTC.

This chain uses TRBV2 with TRBJ2-1; possibly TRBD2 for D (6 bases). V lost 8 bases and J 6 bases, leaving 17 bases between the germline ends. Per germline, CDR1 SNHLY and CDR2 FYNNEI. CDR3 length: 14 amino acids. The CDR3 region has the DNA TGTGCCAGCGGGAGACTAGGGGAGTTCAATGAGCAGTTCTTC. Translating gives CASGRLGEFNEQFF.

This chain connects TRBV5-8 to TRBJ2-3, with 14 bases matching TRBD2. Losses at the gene ends were 4 bases for V and 4 bases for J; bases not matched to a gene: 5. The CDR3 loop spans 16 amino acids. Germline loops: CDR1 SGHTS, CDR2 YDEGEE. In DNA, the CDR3 is TGTGCCAGCAGCATCGGACTAGCGGGAGGTCCAGATACGCAGTATTTT. The encoded protein is CASSIGLAGGPDTQYF.

V and J are TRBV7-8 and TRBJ1-1; a weak D match, TRBD1 (6 bases). This CDR3 has 13 amino acids. Germline V gene sequence: CDR1 SGHVS, CDR2 FQNEAQ. Between the trimmed V and J ends, which lost 2 bases and 6 bases, there was a span of 10 bases. The CDR3 sequence: CASSLRRGAEAFF. CDR3 nucleotide sequence: TGTGCCAGCAGCTTAAGGAGGGGGGCTGAAGCTTTCTTT.